The 11 T cell receptor beta chains given below trace back to one sample, sequenced in a study of blood T cells in healthy people across ages (dated by TCRdb to 2015 to 2017). Libraries were prepared through 5' RACE. The run used an Illumina HiSeq 2500. A second 7 to 11 cycle PCR used a sample-barcoded 5' primer and a J-beta primer mix. Starting from the raw public reads, TCRdb applied fastp trimming at Q25, assembled clones with MiXCR and retained in-frame beta chains. Rows matching on CDR3 protein sequence are summarized as one entry with the most common DNA and genes. The sample data list 730,000 or so distinct CDR3 sequences, and over 40% of these were observed just once. The biggest ten clones account for about 30% of the sample. Sequencing was done on a sample of blood. These receptors all stem from a man older than 75 in good health.

This clonotype has only a few counts. The chain has TRBV6-2 or TRBV6-3 and TRBJ2-1, with TRBD1 identical over 9 bases. Germline loops: CDR1 MNHEY, CDR2 SVGEGT. This CDR3 is built from 15 residues. The junction had 5 bases not matched to a gene; V was cut back by 2 bases and J by 6 bases. The CDR3 here is CASSYGQGPINEQFF. CDR3 sequence (DNA): TGTGCCAGCAGTTACGGACAGGGGCCCATCAATGAGCAGTTCTTC.

As to this clonotype: This clone may be a read error of a much larger clone one base away. The chain carries TRBV29-1 and TRBJ2-1; D tentatively fits TRBD1 or TRBD2 (5 bases each). Gene TRBJ2-7 matches the end of the DNA better, so the J call may be wrong. In germline, CDR1 is SQVTM, CDR2 ANQGSEA. CDR3 length equals 13 residues. CDR3 protein: CSVGTELLNEQYF. The CDR3, as DNA: TGCAGCGTGGGGACGGAGCTCCTTAATGAGCAGTACTTC.

The rearrangement uses TRBV7-6 and TRBJ2-1; tentatively, D is TRBD2 (6 bases). CDR3 length equals 13 residues. The V end was cut by 8 bases, the J end by 9 bases, with 17 bases between. CDR1 and CDR2 from the germline V gene are SGHVS and FNYEAQ. The CDR3 loop is CASLNPSEREQFF. CDR3 bases: TGTGCCAGCCTGAACCCTAGCGAACGTGAGCAGTTCTTC.

This clonotype was observed a handful of times. V is TRBV15 and J is TRBJ2-6; D tentatively reads TRBD1 or TRBD2 (5 bases each). The CDR3 length is 16 residues. CDR1 and CDR2 (germline): LNHNV, YYDKDF (reference sequence). V lost 3 bases, J lost 4 bases, and 13 bases lay in between. CDR3 sequence reads: CATSRGDSAGANVLTF. CDR3 nucleotides: TGTGCCACCAGCAGGGGAGACAGTGCCGGGGCCAACGTCCTGACTTTC.

The V call is TRBV6-6, the J call TRBJ2-3, with D possibly being TRBD1 (5 bases). Germline lookup yields CDR1 MNHNY and CDR2 SVGAGI (reference sequence). The CDR3 has 16 residues. The V end was cut by 6 bases, the J end by 4 bases, with 20 bases between. CDR3 residues: CASRLPLPTAPDTQYF. The CDR3 DNA reads as TGTGCCAGCAGACTACCCCTACCGACAGCCCCAGATACGCAGTATTTT.

In regard to this clonotype: This could be a read error, since a much larger clone is one nucleotide away. This chain connects TRBV13 to TRBJ2-7, with D possibly being TRBD1 (5 bases). The germline CDR1 and CDR2 sequences are PRHDT and FYEKMQ (reference sequence). Trimming left V 0 bases short and J 3 bases short, with 15 bases between. There are 16 residues in the CDR3. CDR3 sequence reads: CASSLGVGQGVYEQYF. The CDR3 nucleotides read TGTGCCAGCAGCTTAGGGGTTGGTCAGGGTGTCTACGAGCAGTACTTC.

V gene TRBV5-1 combines with J gene TRBJ2-1, with D unclear. CDR1 is SGHRS and CDR2 is YFSETQ in the germline V gene. CDR3 length: 14 residues. Trimming left V 6 bases short and J 3 bases short, with 13 bases between. CDR3: CASIFRRRYNEQFF. The CDR3 nucleotides read TGCGCCAGCATCTTCCGCAGGCGCTACAATGAGCAGTTCTTC. The full variable domain, with the rest looked up from reference TRBV5-1 and TRBJ2-1, is KAGVTQTPRYLIKTRGQQVTLSCSPISGHRSVSWYQQTPGQGLQFLFEYFSETQRNKGNFPGRFSGRQFSNSRSEMNVSTLELGDSALYLCASIFRRRYNEQFFGPGTRLTVL.

This clonotype has a handful of counts. V is TRBV7-2 and J is TRBJ2-5; D perhaps matches TRBD2 (6 bases). The CDR3 spans 18 residues. V lost 5 bases, J lost 2 bases, and 24 bases lay in between. Germline CDR1 SGHTA, CDR2 FQGNSA. The CDR3 spells CASSASMGGDGLQETQYF. CDR3 DNA: TGTGCCAGCAGCGCCTCCATGGGGGGTGACGGGCTACAAGAGACCCAGTACTTC.

The chain links TRBV6-2 or TRBV6-3 to TRBJ2-7; D is perhaps TRBD1 or TRBD2 (6 bases each). The CDR3 sequence is 15 residues long. Trimming cost V 7 bases and J 0 bases, with 16 bases left between them. CDR1 MNHEY and CDR2 SVGEGT come from the germline V gene. The DNA for the CDR3 is TGTGCCAGCACCCATCGGGGGCCCAGCTCCTACGAGCAGTACTTC. Its translation: CASTHRGPSSYEQYF.

J is TRBJ2-7 and V is TRBV7-3; the match to TRBD2 covers 7 bases. Germline CDR1 is SGHTA and CDR2 is FQGTGA. This CDR3 has 13 residues. V shed 5 bases, J shed 5 bases, and the junction held 6 bases outside the gene matches. CDR3 nucleotide sequence: TGTGCCAGCAGCCCACATCGGGGGGACGAGCAGTACTTC. Its translation is CASSPHRGDEQYF.

The chain links TRBV4-2 to TRBJ2-7; D is undetermined. The CDR3 is made up of 14 amino acids. V lost 0 bases and J lost 0, with 6 bases in between. In germline, CDR1 is LGHNA, CDR2 YNFKEQ. DNA of the CDR3: TGTGCCAGCAGCCAAGAGGGTGCCTCCTACGAGCAGTACTTC. Protein product: CASSQEGASYEQYF.